This entry features one T cell receptor beta chain sequence. Its antigen remains unidentified. Per-base qualities were not stored, and no clone one base away is much larger. TCRbeta CDR3 regions were amplified from genomic DNA by means of the immunoSEQ Assay, a bias-controlled multiplex PCR. Regarding the original processing steps: Within the assay, amplification of reference gene primers was used to estimate how many nucleated cells each sample contained. To quantify the absolute abundance of each unique TCRbeta CDR3 rearrangement, sequence reads were collapsed and filtered. For each sample, productive Simpson clonality was calculated by taking the square root of Simpson's diversity index across productive rearrangements. TCRdb obtained this table from immuneACCESS and retained in-frame rearrangements with V and J assigned. These tables miss some clones; where compared with another copy, unresolved V genes account for less than half of the shortfall, and the remainder is unexplained. The V and J calls and clone size were taken over from that table, and D and trimming were inferred from the DNA. For this sample there are 200,000 or so clones; around nine tenths appear just once. The ten largest clones take up more than 0.7% of the sample.

This sample was included in a study of blood T cell repertoires in COVID-19 (TCRdb year 2020). With respect to the entire study: Collaborator samples came from the United States, Italy and Spain and covered acute and convalescent phases of COVID-19. Where HLA class I and class II types were available, the types were taken from metadata supplied by the sample provider, not from assay-based typing. Nearly every sample came with metadata listing a de-identified subject ID, COVID-19 status, age in years and sex. The repertoires were released in a freely available public database intended as a resource for research on the immune response to SARS-CoV-2. Subjects who had been exposed to COVID-19, were actively infected with it, or had recovered from it provided the deeply sampled blood TCRbeta repertoires that made up the dataset. The samples were drawn from the first 160 participants of the ongoing ImmuneRACE study and from about 1,200 subjects provided by 6 global collaborators. The material from the prospective study consisted of cDNA or gDNA derived from T cells, B-cell-depleted T cells, or PBMCs. Study-wide conclusions, independent of this receptor: Clinical and demographic metadata were provided uncurated, with the amount varying by source and participant.

At one collaborating source in Seattle, patients were enrolled during active infection and were followed longitudinally through the course of disease. The collaborating institutions used their own protocols to collect whole blood in K2EDTA tubes. For TCRbeta analysis, collaborator samples were shipped as frozen whole blood, as isolated PBMCs, or as DNA extracted from either sample type. The cysteine opens and the phenylalanine closes a CDR3 of 17 amino acids. The retained sequence is limited to the CDR3, 51 bases, with the frame set at the first base. Trimming accounts for 5 bases at V and 6 bases at J, while the number of junction bases matched to no gene is 9. CDR1 KGHDR and CDR2 SFDVKD are derived from the germline V gene.

The sample was peripheral blood. The sequence links TRBV24-1 to TRBJ2-3; 14 bases in the junction line up with TRBD2. This clonotype originated in a man aged 55-75 years with COVID-19, enrolled during active disease. At the DNA level, the sequence is TGTGCCACCAGTGGACCGGGACTAGCGGGAGCTGGGGATACGCAGTATTTT. It encodes CATSGPGLAGAGDTQYF.